This TCR beta chain was recovered during a study of identical twins. The study, taken as a whole, reports: A lower insertion count was a feature of abundant cord blood beta clonotypes, with no such feature in memory repertoires. Researchers reported weaker excess twin sharing in beta out-of-frame sequences.

TCRdb processed the 5' RACE reads anew with MiXCR; each CDR3 protein has one entry. The sample includes about 550,000 distinct CDR3 sequences, more than 20% of them seen just once. Germline V lookup: CDR1 SNHLY, CDR2 FYNNEI. V shed 8 bases and J shed 2 bases, with 10 bases lying between them. The CDR3 is 13 amino acids. This clonotype was seen a few times. What it binds is unknown. These data also featured in a second study, about yellow fever vaccine responses in identical twins.

Material: CD4+ T cells sorted from blood. This receptor was taken from a woman aged 18-29 years in good health. This rearrangement joins TRBV2 to TRBJ2-1; D gene unclear. The CDR3 sequence is CASADQTYNEQFF. In nucleotides, the CDR3 is TGTGCCAGCGCGGACCAGACCTACAATGAGCAGTTCTTC.